This T cell receptor (beta chain) was sequenced during a study of blood T cell repertoires in COVID-19. The overall study: COVID-19 samples, acute and convalescent, were from the United States, Italy and Spain. From T cells, B-cell-depleted T cells, or PBMCs came the material, which was cDNA or gDNA.

In the authors' methods: Using reference gene primer amplification, nucleated cell counts were estimated. Repertoires were generated with immunoSEQ multiplex PCR, while TCRdb's copy carries only in-frame clones and drops some. The DNA was the basis for D and trimming; V, J and clone size are from that table. The sample records around 250,000 clones, around 84% being singletons. Comments on this clone: Other DNA variants within this sample encode the same CDR3.

Trimming removed 3 bases from V and 5 bases from J, with 10 bases in between. The CDR3 totals 13 residues. Germline V gene data show CDR1 as MNHEY and CDR2 as SVGEGT. The receptor was derived from a woman between 18 and 29 years old with acute or convalescent COVID-19. The rearrangement joins TRBV6-2 or TRBV6-3 to TRBJ1-1, with D maybe TRBD1 (5 bases). Sequencing was carried out using peripheral blood. The CDR3 DNA follows: TGTGCCAGCAGTTATTGGGGCGGTACTGAAGCTTTCTTT. Translated: CASSYWGGTEAFF.